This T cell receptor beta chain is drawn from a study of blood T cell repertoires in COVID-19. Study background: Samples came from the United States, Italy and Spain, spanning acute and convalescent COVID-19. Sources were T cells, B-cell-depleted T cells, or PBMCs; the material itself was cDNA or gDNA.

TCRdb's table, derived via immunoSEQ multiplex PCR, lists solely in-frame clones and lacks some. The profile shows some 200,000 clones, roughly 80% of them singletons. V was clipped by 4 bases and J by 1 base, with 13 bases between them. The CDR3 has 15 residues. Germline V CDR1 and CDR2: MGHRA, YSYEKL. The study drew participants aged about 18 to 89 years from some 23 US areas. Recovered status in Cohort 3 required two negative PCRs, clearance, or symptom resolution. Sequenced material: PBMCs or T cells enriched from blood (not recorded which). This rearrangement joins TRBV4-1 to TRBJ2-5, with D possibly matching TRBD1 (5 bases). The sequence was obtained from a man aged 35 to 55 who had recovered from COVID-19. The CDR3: CASSRQNKVQETQYF. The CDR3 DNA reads TGCGCCAGCAGCCGACAGAACAAGGTCCAAGAGACCCAGTACTTC.